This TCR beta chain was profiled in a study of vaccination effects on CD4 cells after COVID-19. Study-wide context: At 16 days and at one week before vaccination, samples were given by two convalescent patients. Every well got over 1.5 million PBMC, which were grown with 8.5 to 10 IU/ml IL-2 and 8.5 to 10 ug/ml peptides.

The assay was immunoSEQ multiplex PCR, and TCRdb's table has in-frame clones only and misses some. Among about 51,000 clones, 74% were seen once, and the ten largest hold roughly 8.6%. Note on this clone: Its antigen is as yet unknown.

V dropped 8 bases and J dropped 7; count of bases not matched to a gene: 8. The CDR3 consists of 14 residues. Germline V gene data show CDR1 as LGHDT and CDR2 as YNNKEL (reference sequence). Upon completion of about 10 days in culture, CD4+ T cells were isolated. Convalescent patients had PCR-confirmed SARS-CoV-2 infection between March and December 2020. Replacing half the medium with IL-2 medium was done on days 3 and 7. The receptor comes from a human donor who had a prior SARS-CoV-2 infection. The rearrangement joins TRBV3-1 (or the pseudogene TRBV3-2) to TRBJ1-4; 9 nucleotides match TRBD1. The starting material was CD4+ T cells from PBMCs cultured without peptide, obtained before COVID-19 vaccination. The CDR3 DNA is TGTGCCAGCCGAGATACAGGGGGCGGTGAAAAACTGTTTTTT. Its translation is CASRDTGGGEKLFF.